A single sample is the source of the 22 T cell receptor beta chains below, sequenced in a study of T cells after yellow fever vaccination. Using its own MiXCR run on the 5' RACE reads, TCRdb lists one record per CDR3 protein. The data show more than 75,000 distinct CDR3 sequences, about 8.8% seen once. The sequencing used CD8+ T cells not binding an NS4B(214-222) dextramer, sorted from PBMCs, collected around 15 days after the first yellow fever vaccination. Receptors originate from a man younger than 35 who received the YFV17D yellow fever vaccine.

The gene calls are TRBV7-8 and TRBJ1-6, with D hard to call. Germline loops: CDR1 SGHVS, CDR2 FQNEAQ. CDR3 length: 13 amino acids. The V end lost 4 bases, the J end lost 7 bases, and 8 bases lay between the germline ends. CDR3 protein: CASSYGSNSPLHF. In DNA, the CDR3 is TGTGCCAGCAGCTACGGGTCAAATTCACCCCTCCACTTT. The full variable domain, with the rest looked up from reference TRBV7-8 and TRBJ1-6, is GAGVSQSPRYKVAKRGQDVALRCDPISGHVSLFWYQQALGQGPEFLTYFQNEAQLDKSGLPSDRFFAERPEGSVSTLKIQRTQQEDSAVYLCASSYGSNSPLHFGNGTRLTVT.

This clonotype came up many times. The gene calls are TRBV6-5 and TRBJ2-1, with D hard to call. Between the trimmed V and J ends, which lost 0 bases and 3 bases, there was a span of 9 bases. Germline CDR1 reads MNHEY; CDR2 reads SVGAGI. This CDR3 spans 15 amino acids. The CDR3 spells CASSYSPTSYNEQFF. CDR3 bases: TGTGCCAGCAGTTACTCTCCGACCAGCTACAATGAGCAGTTCTTC.

This rearrangement joins TRBV7-2 to TRBJ2-5; D remains ambiguous. CDR1 and CDR2 from the germline V gene are SGHTA and FQGNSA. Trimming left V 1 base short and J 5 bases short, with 17 bases between. CDR3 length: 16 residues. CDR3 amino acids: CASSLGGGPSRETQYF. As DNA, the CDR3 is TGTGCCAGCAGCTTAGGCGGCGGACCTTCTCGGGAGACCCAGTACTTC.

The chain has TRBV4-1 and TRBJ2-3; 11 bases are a match to TRBD2. The CDR3 covers 16 residues. V gave up 4 bases and J gave up 2 bases; unmatched junction bases: 5. Germline V CDR1 and CDR2: MGHRA, YSYEKL. In nucleotides, the CDR3 is TGCGCCAGCAGCCTTATAGCGGGGGGGCCCACAGATACGCAGTATTTT. It encodes CASSLIAGGPTDTQYF.

The chain uses TRBV15 and TRBJ2-1; the match to TRBD1 covers 10 bases. J gave up 7 bases and V 0 bases, and 12 bases lay outside the gene matches. This CDR3 spans 18 amino acids. The V gene's germline CDR1 is LNHNV and CDR2 YYDKDF (reference sequence). CDR3 region: CATSRDSAGTGVGNEQFF. For the CDR3, the DNA is TGTGCCACCAGCAGAGATTCCGCCGGGACAGGGGTTGGAAATGAGCAGTTCTTC. The entire variable domain, with the rest obtained from reference TRBV15 and TRBJ2-1, is as follows: DAMVIQNPRYQVTQFGKPVTLSCSQTLNHNVMYWYQQKSSQAPKLLFHYYDKDFNNEADTPDNFQSRRPNTSFCFLDIRSPGLGDTAMYLCATSRDSAGTGVGNEQFFGPGTRLTVL.

This clonotype was seen once. The chain couples TRBV4-2 to TRBJ1-6; D is undetermined. Germline CDR1 and CDR2: LGHNA and YNFKEQ. The CDR3 is made up of 17 amino acids. The V and J ends lost 8 bases and 0 bases respectively, with 17 bases between them. CDR3 DNA sequence: TGTGCCAGCCGCCCCGGGCCCCGTAGCTCCTATAATTCACCCCTCCACTTT. Its translation: CASRPGPRSSYNSPLHF.

V gene TRBV9 combines with J gene TRBJ1-1; TRBD1 might be the D (5 bases). In germline, CDR1 is SGDLS, CDR2 YYNGEE. Between the trimmed V and J ends, which lost 0 bases and 0 bases, there was a span of 12 bases. This CDR3 has 16 amino acids. The chain's CDR3 is CASSVAGDSLNTEAFF. CDR3 bases: TGTGCCAGCAGCGTAGCTGGAGACAGTTTGAACACTGAAGCTTTCTTT.

This sequence joins TRBV2 and TRBJ2-7; TRBD2 agrees at 8 bases. Germline values: CDR1 SNHLY, CDR2 FYNNEI. V lost 7 bases, J lost 7 bases, and 12 bases stayed unmatched. The CDR3 runs to 14 residues. The CDR3 DNA follows: TGTGCCAGCACCCTTAGCGGGGTATCGCAAGAGCAGTACGTC. Translating gives CASTLSGVSQEQYV.

This clonotype was observed many times. The chain combines TRBV12-3 or TRBV12-4 with TRBJ2-3, with 7 positions matching TRBD1. J was trimmed by 8 bases and V by 4 bases; bases with no gene match: 3. The length of the CDR3 is 12 residues. The CDR3 region has the DNA TGTGCCAGCAGTTACCGGGACAGTACGCAGTATTTT. Amino acid sequence: CASSYRDSTQYF.

This chain connects TRBV29-1 to TRBJ1-2; a weak D match, TRBD1 (6 bases). In germline, CDR1 is SQVTM, CDR2 ANQGSEA. V was clipped by 7 bases and J by 2 bases, with 17 bases between them. This CDR3 is 14 amino acids long. CDR3 residues: CSAPVGGPNYGYTF. The CDR3 DNA follows: TGCAGCGCCCCAGTAGGGGGACCAAACTATGGCTACACCTTC.

The CDR3 bases are TGTGCCAGCAGTTACCCAGGGGGGCCCCAGCATTTT. Amino acids: CASSYPGGPQHF. This sequence joins TRBV6-5 and TRBJ1-5; 7 bases are shared with TRBD1. The germline CDR1 and CDR2 sequences are MNHEY and SVGAGI. The CDR3 totals 12 residues. The V gene end was trimmed by 2 bases and the J gene end by 9 bases; junction bases not matched to a gene: 1.

This clonotype was counted only a few times. V usage is TRBV21-1 and J usage is TRBJ2-7; the tabulated D call, TRBD1, remains unverified against the DNA. TRBV21-1 is deemed a pseudogene. CDR3 length equals 13 residues. CDR3 protein: CASNYQTGIKQYV. The CDR3 DNA is TGTGCCAGCAACTATCAAACAGGGATAAAGCAGTACGTC.

This clonotype came up a few times. The chain carries TRBV12-3 or TRBV12-4 and TRBJ2-1; 8 bases are shared with TRBD1. The V and J ends lost 1 base and 2 bases, in that order; junction bases with no gene match: 1. CDR3 size: 15 residues. CDR3 DNA: TGTGCCAGCAGTTTAGGGACAGGGCCCTACAATGAGCAGTTCTTC. This sequence encodes CASSLGTGPYNEQFF.

This clonotype was found many times. The chain has TRBV6-6 and TRBJ1-2; D not certain. V shed 11 bases and J shed 3 bases, with 13 bases lying between them. This CDR3 has 12 residues. Germline assignment: CDR1 MNHNY and CDR2 SVGAGI (reference sequence). The CDR3 region has the DNA TGTGCCGGACTAGGAGACGACTATGGCTACACCTTC. It yields the protein CAGLGDDYGYTF.

The rearrangement links TRBV3-1 to TRBJ2-2; 7 positions agree with TRBD1. The V and J ends lost 7 bases and 2 bases, in that order; junction bases with no gene match: 13. The CDR3 covers 17 residues. Germline assignment: CDR1 LGHDT and CDR2 YNNKEL (reference sequence). DNA for the CDR3: TGTGCCAGCACCTTAAGTACCAGGGGGATCAACACCGGGGAGCTGTTTTTT. Protein: CASTLSTRGINTGELFF.

The V and J genes are TRBV12-3 or TRBV12-4 and TRBJ1-5; D is undetermined. The CDR3 length is 14 residues. With 3 bases removed from V and 5 bases from J, the gap between germline ends came to 11 bases. CDR3 amino acids: CASSFSYWDQPQHF. In nucleotides, the CDR3 is TGTGCCAGCAGTTTTTCCTACTGGGATCAGCCCCAGCATTTT.

This clonotype has just a few counts. This sequence joins TRBV12-3 or TRBV12-4 and TRBJ1-1; 7 nucleotides line up with TRBD1. V lost 7 bases and J lost 1; bases outside the gene matches: 9. This CDR3 is 15 amino acids long. The CDR3, as DNA: TGTGCCAGCACCGTGACAGGGCGGAGGAACACTGAAGCTTTCTTT. Translated, it gives CASTVTGRRNTEAFF.

The chain links TRBV10-2 to TRBJ2-1, with D perhaps TRBD1 (5 bases). The CDR3 has 15 residues. V lost 2 bases and J lost 9, with 17 bases in between. CDR1 is WSHSY and CDR2 is SAAADI in the germline V gene. CDR3 region: CASSEGARISGEQFF. The DNA of the CDR3 is TGCGCCAGCAGTGAGGGGGCCAGGATTTCGGGTGAGCAGTTCTTC.

V gene TRBV6-5 combines with J gene TRBJ2-2; D is ambiguous. Germline CDR1 MNHEY, CDR2 SVGAGI. The CDR3 covers 15 residues. With 0 bases removed from V and 4 bases from J, the gap between germline ends came to 9 bases. This CDR3 is CASSYSPFPTGELFF. The CDR3 DNA is TGTGCCAGCAGTTACTCACCCTTTCCCACCGGGGAGCTGTTTTTT.

This clonotype was detected a few times. This chain joins TRBV4-1 and TRBJ2-4; 7 nucleotides line up with TRBD2. The CDR3 covers 16 residues. The V and J ends lost 4 bases and 1 base, in that order; junction bases with no gene match: 7. Looked up from germline, CDR1 is MGHRA and CDR2 is YSYEKL. The CDR3 DNA reads as TGCGCCAGCAGCCGCTGGGGGGAGGGGGCCAAAAACATTCAGTACTTC. Translating it yields CASSRWGEGAKNIQYF.

The chain is built from TRBV14 and TRBJ2-5; D perhaps matches TRBD2 (6 bases). The V and J ends lost 7 bases and 5 bases respectively, with 11 bases between them. The CDR3 loop spans 12 amino acids. Germline loops: CDR1 SGHDN, CDR2 FVKESK. The CDR3 region is CASTGGTETQYF. The CDR3 DNA reads TGTGCCAGCACTGGGGGGACGGAGACCCAGTACTTC.

This clonotype was observed a handful of times. V usage is TRBV6-5 and J usage is TRBJ2-2, with D unclear. The CDR3 is made up of 12 amino acids. The V and J ends lost 1 base and 5 bases respectively, with 2 bases between them. The germline gives CDR1 MNHEY, CDR2 SVGAGI. DNA for the CDR3: TGTGCCAGCAGTTACTATACCGGGGAGCTGTTTTTT. Translation: CASSYYTGELFF.